Here is one TCR beta chain with its context. Its antigen remains unidentified. Primers included in the PCR were 60 Vbeta and 13 Jbeta primers. Here immunoSEQ multiplex PCR was the method, and the copy in TCRdb shows in-frame clones only, minus some. The data show 240,000 or so clones, 82% seen once. The data belong to a study of cytomegalovirus exposure and HLA in healthy donors. Study-wide background: Clustering assigned 70% to 90% of the approximately 390 genotyped donors to the Caucasian-associated ancestry cluster. Study-level findings and limits: A cluster of highly shared sequence variants was likely a sequencing artifact.

With 7 bases removed from V and 1 base from J, the gap between germline ends came to 14 bases. The CDR3 spans 14 residues. The germline CDR1 and CDR2 sequences are MNHEY and SVGAGI. Healthy bone marrow donors made up the donors. The V gene is TRBV6-5, the J gene TRBJ2-7; D might be TRBD2 (5 bases). The TCR originated in a woman aged 40-49 years in good health and CMV-seropositive. The source material was PBMCs. CDR3 in amino acids: CASTPAGNSYEQYF. Here the CDR3 DNA reads TGTGCCAGCACTCCCGCGGGCAATTCCTACGAGCAGTACTTC.